This paragraph covers one T cell receptor beta chain sequence. Antigen: not known. It may be a read error: a sequence one base away is much more abundant. This record comes from a study of T cells in Graves' hyperthyroidism and ophthalmopathy. Whole-study findings and limits: Ophthalmopathy was separated from stable hyperthyroidism by a 13 V-J model. Appearing also in blood were most of the thyroid clonotypes expanded above 0.001.

For the diagnoses, clinical symptoms, serum thyroxine and TRAb, thyroid ultrasound and orbital computed tomography were used. TCR beta CDR3 regions were amplified from RNA transcripts. Primed by the HTBI set, a first-round RT-PCR was run on the TCR CDR3. TCRdb reanalysed the multiplex PCR reads using MiXCR and keeps one entry per CDR3 protein. The sample has 600,000 or so distinct CDR3 sequences; around 13% are singletons. From germline, CDR1 is DFQATT and CDR2 SNEGSKA (reference sequence). This CDR3 spans 11 amino acids. V was clipped by 4 bases and J by 12 bases, with 13 bases between them. This clonotype originated in a woman aged 45 to 65 with Graves' ophthalmopathy. This sequence joins TRBV20-1 and TRBJ2-1; the D gene is possibly TRBD1 (6 bases). Source material: blood. The CDR3 region is CSAKGVVGQFF. CDR3 DNA: TGCAGTGCTAAGGGGGTGGTTGGGCAGTTCTTC.